The following is a T cell receptor (beta chain) sequence with its context. Seattle's enrolled individuals joined amid active infection and were then monitored longitudinally. The sample belongs to a study of blood T cell repertoires in COVID-19. Looking at the study overall: Samples came from the United States, Italy and Spain, spanning acute and convalescent COVID-19. In each case, the material was cDNA or gDNA derived from T cells, B-cell-depleted T cells, or PBMCs.

Authors' analysis steps: The authors estimated nucleated cell counts from reference gene primer amplification. Sequencing used immunoSEQ multiplex PCR; TCRdb keeps in-frame clones, though not all of them. The DNA was the basis for D and trimming; V, J and clone size are from that table. The sample holds roughly 250,000 clones, approximately 87% seen once. CDR3 length equals 14 residues. The germline V gene has CDR1 SNHLY and CDR2 FYNNEI. The V end lost 6 bases, the J end lost 4 bases, and 16 bases lay between the germline ends. The rearrangement joins TRBV2 to TRBJ2-7; D is possibly TRBD2 (6 bases). The sequence came from a woman between 25 and 40 years old with COVID-19, enrolled during active disease. The sequenced sample was peripheral blood. This CDR3 is CASSLRDSSYEQYF. The CDR3 DNA reads TGTGCCAGCAGCCTCCGGGACTCCTCGTACGAGCAGTACTTC.